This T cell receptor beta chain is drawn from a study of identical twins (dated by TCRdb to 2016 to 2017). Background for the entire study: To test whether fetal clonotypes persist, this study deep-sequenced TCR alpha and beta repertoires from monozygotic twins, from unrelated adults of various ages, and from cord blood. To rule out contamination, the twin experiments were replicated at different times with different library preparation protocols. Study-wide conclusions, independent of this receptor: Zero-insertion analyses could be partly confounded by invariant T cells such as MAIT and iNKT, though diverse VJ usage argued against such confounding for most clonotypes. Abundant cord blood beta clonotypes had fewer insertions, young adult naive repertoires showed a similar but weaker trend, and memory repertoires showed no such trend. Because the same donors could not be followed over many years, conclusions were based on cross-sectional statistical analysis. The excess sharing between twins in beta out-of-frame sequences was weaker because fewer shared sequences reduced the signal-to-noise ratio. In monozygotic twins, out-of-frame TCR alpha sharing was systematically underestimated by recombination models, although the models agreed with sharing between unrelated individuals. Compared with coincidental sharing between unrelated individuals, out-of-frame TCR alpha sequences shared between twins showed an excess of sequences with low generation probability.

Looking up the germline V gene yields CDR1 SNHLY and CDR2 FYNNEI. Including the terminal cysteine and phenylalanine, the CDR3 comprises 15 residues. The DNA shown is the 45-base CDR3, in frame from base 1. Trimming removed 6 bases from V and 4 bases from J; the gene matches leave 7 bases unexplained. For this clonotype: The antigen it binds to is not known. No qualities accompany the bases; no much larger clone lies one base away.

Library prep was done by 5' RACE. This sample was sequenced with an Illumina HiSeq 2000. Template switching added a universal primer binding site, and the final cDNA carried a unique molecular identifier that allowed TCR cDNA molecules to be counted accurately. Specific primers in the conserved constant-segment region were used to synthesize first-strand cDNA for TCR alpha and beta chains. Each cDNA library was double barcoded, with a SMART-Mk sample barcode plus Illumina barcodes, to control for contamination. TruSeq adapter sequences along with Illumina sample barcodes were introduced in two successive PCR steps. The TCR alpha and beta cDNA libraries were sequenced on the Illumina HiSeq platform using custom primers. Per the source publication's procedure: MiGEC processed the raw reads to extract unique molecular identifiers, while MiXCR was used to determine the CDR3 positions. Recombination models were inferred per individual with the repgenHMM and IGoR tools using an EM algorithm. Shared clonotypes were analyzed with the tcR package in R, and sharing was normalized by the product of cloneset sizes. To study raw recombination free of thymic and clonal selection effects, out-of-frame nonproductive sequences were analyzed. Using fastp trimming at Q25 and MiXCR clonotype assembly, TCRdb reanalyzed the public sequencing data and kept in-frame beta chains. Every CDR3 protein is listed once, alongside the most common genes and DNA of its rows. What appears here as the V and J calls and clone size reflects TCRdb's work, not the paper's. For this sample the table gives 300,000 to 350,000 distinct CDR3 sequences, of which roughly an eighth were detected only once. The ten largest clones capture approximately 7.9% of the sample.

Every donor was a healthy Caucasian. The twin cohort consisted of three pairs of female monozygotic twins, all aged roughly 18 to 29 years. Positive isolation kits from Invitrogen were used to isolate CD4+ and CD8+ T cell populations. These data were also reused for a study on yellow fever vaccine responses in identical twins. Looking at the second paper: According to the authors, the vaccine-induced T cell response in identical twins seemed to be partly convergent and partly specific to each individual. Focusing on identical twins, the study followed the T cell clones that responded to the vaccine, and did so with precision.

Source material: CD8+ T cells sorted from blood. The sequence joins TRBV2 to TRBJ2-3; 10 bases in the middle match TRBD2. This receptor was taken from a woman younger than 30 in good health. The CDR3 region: CASSDIGTSADTQYF. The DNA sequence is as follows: TGTGCCAGCAGCGACATCGGGACTAGCGCAGATACGCAGTATTTT.